The 8 T cell receptor beta chains below were found in one sample sequenced in a study of cytomegalovirus exposure and HLA in healthy donors. Primers: 60 Vbeta forward and 13 Jbeta reverse. The method was immunoSEQ multiplex PCR; TCRdb's version includes in-frame clones alone and lacks a portion of them. In the table there are under 150,000 clones, around 83% of which are singletons. What was sequenced was PBMCs. These receptors all stem from a girl aged 2 to 10 in good health and CMV-seronegative.

The chain uses TRBV28 and TRBJ1-2; weak D call: TRBD1 (6 bases). The germline CDR1 and CDR2 sequences are MDHEN and SYDVKM. The CDR3 loop spans 15 amino acids. Trimming took off 8 bases at V and 0 bases at J, with 16 bases between the two ends. DNA for the CDR3: TGTGCCAGCCGGGGCACAGGGTTCTCTAACTATGGCTACACCTTC. This codes for CASRGTGFSNYGYTF.

The V and J genes are TRBV9 and TRBJ1-5; TRBD1 might be the D (5 bases). V was pared by 0 bases and J by 3 bases, with 10 bases between. The V gene's germline CDR1 is SGDLS and CDR2 YYNGEE. The CDR3 is 15 amino acids. In DNA form, the CDR3 reads TGTGCCAGCAGCGTAGAGGCAGGGCCCAATCAGCCCCAGCATTTT. Translating it yields CASSVEAGPNQPQHF.

The rearrangement links TRBV4-3 to TRBJ2-5; no reliable D call. The CDR3 covers 15 residues. Per the germline V gene, CDR1 is LGHNA and CDR2 is YSLEER. The V end lost 1 base, the J end lost 3 bases, and 12 bases lay between the germline ends. The CDR3 spells CASSQGYSGEETQYF. In DNA form, the CDR3 reads TGCGCCAGCAGCCAAGGCTACTCGGGTGAAGAGACCCAGTACTTC.

The V call is TRBV5-1, the J call TRBJ2-1; D is ambiguous. V dropped 4 bases and J dropped 4 bases, with 9 bases sitting between them. The CDR3 totals 13 residues. Germline CDR1 is SGHRS and CDR2 is YFSETQ. In DNA form, the CDR3 reads TGCGCCAGCAGCCCTTCCAGATACAATGAGCAGTTCTTC. Amino acids: CASSPSRYNEQFF.

The rearrangement joins TRBV5-4 to TRBJ2-3, with D possibly being TRBD2 (6 bases). Germline assignment: CDR1 SGHNT and CDR2 YYREEE (reference sequence). V shed 4 bases and J shed 1 base, with 19 bases lying between them. This CDR3 has 17 amino acids. CDR3: CASSLDIGVAGTDTQYF. CDR3 coding DNA: TGTGCCAGCAGCCTAGACATTGGGGTAGCGGGCACAGATACGCAGTATTTT.

The gene calls are TRBV7-8 and TRBJ1-5; 7 positions match TRBD1. There are 15 residues in the CDR3. Trimming took 2 bases from V and 4 from J; bases not matched to a gene: 5. Germline CDR1 and CDR2: SGHVS and FQNEAQ. CDR3 region: CASSLRTGDNQPQHF. The CDR3 DNA reads as TGTGCCAGCAGCTTACGTACAGGGGATAATCAGCCCCAGCATTTT.

This chain uses TRBV11-2 with TRBJ1-5; a weak D match, TRBD1 (5 bases). The CDR3 is 13 residues long. Germline lookup yields CDR1 SGHAT and CDR2 FQNNGV. The V and J ends lost 5 bases and 7 bases respectively, with 12 bases between them. The CDR3 here is CASSQERGQPQHF. Written as DNA, the CDR3 is TGTGCCAGCAGCCAGGAAAGGGGACAGCCCCAGCATTTT.

The chain is built from TRBV29-1 and TRBJ1-2; 7 bases are a match to TRBD1. CDR3 length: 10 residues. CDR1 is SQVTM, CDR2 ANQGSEA, per germline. V shed 4 bases, J shed 11 bases, and the junction held 4 bases outside the gene matches. The CDR3 reads CSVGDRMYTF. The CDR3 coding sequence is TGCAGCGTTGGGGACAGAATGTACACCTTC.